Given below is one T cell receptor beta chain in context. V lost 5 bases to trimming and J lost 3 bases, with 13 bases between them. Germline V lookup: CDR1 SGHTA, CDR2 FQGNSA. The length of the CDR3 is 15 residues. This record belongs to a study of blood T cell repertoires in COVID-19. Repertoires were generated with immunoSEQ multiplex PCR, while TCRdb's copy carries only in-frame clones and drops some. Here the sample spans some 300,000 clones, around 87% being singletons. The sequence was collected from a woman in her thirties or forties with COVID-19, enrolled during active disease. Material: peripheral blood. This chain uses TRBV7-2 with TRBJ2-2; possible D gene TRBD2, 5 bases. The CDR3 nucleotides are TGTGCCAGCAGCAACGGCCCCGGGGACACCGGGGAGCTGTTTTTT. Protein: CASSNGPGDTGELFF.